This T cell receptor (beta chain) was observed in a study of cytomegalovirus exposure and HLA in healthy donors. The length of the CDR3 is 13 residues. The germline CDR1 and CDR2 sequences are SNHLY and FYNNEI. The V segment lost 3 bases and the J segment 11 bases; nucleotides outside the gene matches: 7. 60 Vbeta and 13 Jbeta primers were used in PCR. Only in-frame clones appear in the TCRdb table, and some are missing; sequencing was by immunoSEQ multiplex PCR. The table lists 85,000 to 100,000 clones, around four fifths of them singletons, with roughly 7.3% in the top ten. The TCR sequence derives from a man aged 45 to 65 in good health and CMV-seropositive. The sample comprised PBMCs. The gene calls are TRBV2 and TRBJ1-1; 9 positions agree with TRBD1. CDR3 nucleotide sequence: TGTGCCAGCAGTGAGGGGACAGGGTTTAGTGCTTTCTTT. Its protein is CASSEGTGFSAFF.